Here is one T cell receptor beta chain with its context. Its specificity is unknown. The data were taken from a study of a mutant IDH1 vaccine in newly diagnosed glioma. Whole-study context: The first vaccination came 4-6 weeks after radiotherapy alone, or with temozolomide cycles.

Regarding time point: week 23, last vaccination. One vaccine dose held 300 ug of mutant IDH1 20-mer peptide and came with topical imiquimod. In every donor, the tumor was a new WHO grade 3 or 4 IDH1-mutant, ATRX-lost astrocytoma. The J segment lost 5 bases and the V segment lost 6 bases, leaving 6 bases of the junction unmatched. CDR3 length: 14 amino acids. From germline, CDR1 is MDHEN and CDR2 SYDVKM. TCRdb's copy holds only in-frame clones and misses some; the assay was immunoSEQ multiplex PCR. This sample has roughly 28,000 clones; over 80% occur once, and the top ten carry 8.2%. The sequence derives from a woman under 30 with glioma. The sequencing here drew on PBMCs, taken from a glioma patient whose treatment included an IDH1 peptide vaccine. V usage is TRBV28 and J usage is TRBJ2-7, with TRBD2 identical over 11 bases. Here the CDR3 DNA reads TGTGCCAGCAGGGATCTAGCGGGAGGCCACGAGCAGTACTTC. Translated: CASRDLAGGHEQYF.